The 9 T cell receptor beta chains presented below share a single source sample, sequenced in a study of shared clonotypes between healthy human individuals. This table comes from immunoSEQ multiplex PCR, and its TCRdb copy is limited to in-frame clones, with some not included. The table lists about 1 million clones, approximately 70% of them singletons. The specimen sequenced was memory CD4+ T cells sorted from blood. The subset here: CD45RA-negative fraction. The origin of the receptors is a man younger than 35 in good health.

This chain uses TRBV9 with TRBJ2-7; 7 bases agree with TRBD2. The length of the CDR3 is 15 residues. J was trimmed by 2 bases and V by 4 bases; bases with no gene match: 9. The germline gives CDR1 SGDLS, CDR2 YYNGEE. For the CDR3, the DNA is TGTGCCAGCAGCTTTCGGGGGGAGGGAACCTACGAGCAGTACTTC. This translates into CASSFRGEGTYEQYF.

Notes on this clone: This CDR3 is also generated by other DNA sequences in the sample. This chain joins TRBV5-1 and TRBJ1-6, with 10 bases fitting TRBD1. J gave up 7 bases and V 0 bases, and 1 base lay outside the gene matches. The CDR3 has 15 amino acids. Germline CDR1 and CDR2: SGHRS and YFSETQ. The CDR3 DNA reads as TGCGCCAGCAGCTTGGGGGGACAGGGGAATTCACCCCTCCACTTT. Translating gives CASSLGGQGNSPLHF. The variable domain in full, completed from reference TRBV5-1 and TRBJ1-6, reads KAGVTQTPRYLIKTRGQQVTLSCSPISGHRSVSWYQQTPGQGLQFLFEYFSETQRNKGNFPGRFSGRQFSNSRSEMNVSTLELGDSALYLCASSLGGQGNSPLHFGNGTRLTVT.

The chain is built from TRBV6-6 and TRBJ2-3; no firm D call. V was pared by 6 bases and J by 0 bases, with 7 bases between. CDR3 size: 13 residues. Per germline, CDR1 MNHNY and CDR2 SVGAGI (reference sequence). The DNA for the CDR3 is TGTGCCAGCAGGACTCCCAGCACAGATACGCAGTATTTT. This sequence encodes CASRTPSTDTQYF.

Only a few counts were recorded for this clone. V gene TRBV7-9 combines with J gene TRBJ1-2, with 7 bases identical to TRBD1. The trim removed 2 bases at V and 9 bases at J, leaving 12 bases unmatched. CDR3 size: 15 residues. CDR1 and CDR2 (germline): SEHNR, FQNEAQ (reference sequence). In nucleotides, the CDR3 is TGTGCCAGCAGCTTACCCGCAGGGGGACCTTTTAGCTACACCTTC. Translation gives CASSLPAGGPFSYTF. Looking up the rest from reference TRBV7-9 and TRBJ1-2 gives the full variable domain: DTGVSQNPRHKITKRGQNVTFRCDPISEHNRLYWYRQTLGQGPEFLTYFQNEAQLEKSRLLSDRFSAERPKGSFSTLEIQRTEQGDSAMYLCASSLPAGGPFSYTFGSGTRLTVV.

The V call is TRBV5-6, the J call TRBJ2-4; D not resolved. V was pared by 2 bases and J by 3 bases, with 12 bases between. This CDR3 has 15 residues. Germline assignment: CDR1 SGHDT and CDR2 YYEEEE. DNA for the CDR3: TGTGCCAGCAGCTTCGACCCTGCTGGCAAAAACATTCAGTACTTC. Amino acid sequence: CASSFDPAGKNIQYF.

The chain combines TRBV30 with TRBJ2-7, with TRBD1 matching 8 bases. Germline V lookup: CDR1 GTSNPN, CDR2 SVGIG (reference sequence). V was clipped by 8 bases and J by 3 bases; unmatched bases: 6. The CDR3 has 12 amino acids. CDR3 DNA: TGTGCCGGAGGGACAGGCGACTACGAGCAGTACTTC. The encoded protein is CAGGTGDYEQYF.

This CDR3 is CASSLWGQGGGRGNEQFF. CDR3 sequence (DNA): TGTGCCAGCAGCTTATGGGGACAGGGTGGTGGAAGGGGGAATGAGCAGTTCTTC. V is TRBV7-6 and J is TRBJ2-1, with TRBD1 matching over 9 bases. J lost 7 bases, V lost 2 bases, and 15 bases had no gene match. This CDR3 is built from 18 residues. CDR1 is SGHVS, CDR2 FNYEAQ, per germline.

Worth noting for this clone: Different DNA sequences within this sample yield the same CDR3. The gene calls are TRBV19 and TRBJ2-1; D is possibly TRBD1 or TRBD2 (5 bases each). The length of the CDR3 is 15 residues. Germline V gene lookup returns CDR1 LNHDA and CDR2 SQIVND (reference sequence). Trimming took off 5 bases at V and 0 bases at J, with 11 bases between the two ends. The CDR3, as DNA: TGTGCCAGTAGTCCGGGACCTAGCTCCTACAATGAGCAGTTCTTC. It codes for CASSPGPSSYNEQFF.

The rearrangement joins TRBV11-2 to TRBJ2-7; 8 bases map to TRBD1. CDR3 length equals 14 residues. J lost 2 bases, V lost 7 bases, and 7 bases had no gene match. Looked up from germline, CDR1 is SGHAT and CDR2 is FQNNGV. This CDR3 is CASTTTGGTYEQYF. The CDR3 DNA reads TGTGCCAGCACGACAACAGGGGGAACCTACGAGCAGTACTTC.